Below, 25 T cell receptor beta chains from the same sample are listed, as sequenced in a study of blood T cell repertoires in COVID-19. TCRdb keeps only in-frame clones here, not all; method: immunoSEQ multiplex PCR. The repertoire holds 65,000 to 80,000 clones, with 75% to 90% as singletons. Sequencing used peripheral blood. The source is a man aged 45 to 65 with active COVID-19.

This clone has just a few counts. The V and J genes are TRBV12-3 or TRBV12-4 and TRBJ1-2; D gene uncertain. This CDR3 has 13 residues. The V and J ends lost 1 base and 4 bases respectively, with 7 bases between them. For the CDR3, the DNA is TGTGCCAGCAGTTTAGGTCAGATCTATGGCTACACCTTC. It translates to CASSLGQIYGYTF.

This chain links TRBV19 with TRBJ2-1; TRBD2 agrees at 8 bases. The V gene's germline CDR1 is LNHDA and CDR2 SQIVND (reference sequence). The CDR3 has 14 amino acids. The junction had 4 bases not matched to a gene; V was cut back by 6 bases and J by 3 bases. The CDR3 nucleotides are TGTGCCAGTAGCCGACTAGCGTTCTACAATGAGCAGTTCTTC. Protein product: CASSRLAFYNEQFF.

The chain is built from TRBV18 and TRBJ2-7, with TRBD1 matching 8 bases. The germline CDR1 and CDR2 sequences are KGHSH and LQKENI. The CDR3 is 14 residues long. The junction had 2 bases not matched to a gene; V was cut back by 1 base and J by 3 bases. The CDR3 DNA reads TGTGCCAGCTCACCACGGGACAGGATCTACGAGCAGTACTTC. It encodes CASSPRDRIYEQYF.

This chain uses TRBV5-8 with TRBJ2-5; 7 nucleotides match TRBD2. CDR3 size: 14 residues. The germline V gene encodes CDR1 SGHTS and CDR2 YDEGEE. J gave up 1 base and V 2 bases, and 2 bases lay outside the gene matches. The CDR3 DNA sequence: TGTGCCAGCAGCTTACCGGGGGGCCAAGAGACCCAGTACTTC. It encodes CASSLPGGQETQYF.

This chain joins TRBV19 and TRBJ1-4; 7 bases fit TRBD1. V trimming: 3 bases; J trimming: 5 bases; junction bases outside the gene matches: 3. CDR3 length: 14 residues. Germline CDR1 LNHDA, CDR2 SQIVND (reference sequence). The CDR3 loop reads CASSIRQGNEKLFF. The CDR3, as DNA: TGTGCCAGTAGTATTCGACAGGGAAATGAAAAACTGTTTTTT.

This clone was recorded only once. The rearrangement links TRBV2 to TRBJ2-5; 7 bases line up with TRBD1. With 8 bases clipped from V and 4 bases from J, the junction kept 13 bases outside the gene matches. Germline values: CDR1 SNHLY, CDR2 FYNNEI. CDR3 size: 15 residues. The DNA for the CDR3 is TGTGCCAGCCGAAGGACAGGTCACACGGGAGAGACCCAGTACTTC. It yields the protein CASRRTGHTGETQYF.

CDR3 DNA: TGTGCCAGCAGCTGGACGGAAGGGAGCGGAGATACGCAGTATTTT. This sequence encodes CASSWTEGSGDTQYF. The chain couples TRBV11-2 to TRBJ2-3, with D perhaps matching TRBD2 (5 bases). Trimming took 4 bases from V and 5 from J, leaving 16 bases between them. This CDR3 spans 15 amino acids. Germline V gene sequence: CDR1 SGHAT, CDR2 FQNNGV.

This chain connects TRBV6-2 or TRBV6-3 to TRBJ2-7; a possible D gene is TRBD2 (6 bases). CDR1 and CDR2 from the germline V gene are MNHEY and SVGEGT. CDR3 size: 14 residues. V dropped 5 bases and J dropped 3 bases, with 14 bases sitting between them. The CDR3 DNA reads TGTGCCAGCAGTCGGGGGACCCGCCACTACGAGCAGTACTTC. Protein sequence: CASSRGTRHYEQYF.

The chain combines TRBV7-9 with TRBJ2-2; D is unresolved. Germline V gives CDR1 SEHNR, CDR2 FQNEAQ (reference sequence). Trimming removed 1 base at V and 2 bases at J, with 8 bases between. This CDR3 region has 15 residues. CDR3 nucleotide sequence: TGTGCCAGCAGCTTAGGGCTTGCCAACACCGGGGAGCTGTTTTTT. Protein product: CASSLGLANTGELFF.

J is TRBJ2-5 and V is TRBV3-1 (or the pseudogene TRBV3-2), with 14 bases aligning to TRBD2. V lost 4 bases and J lost 5; bases outside the gene matches: 0. This CDR3 comprises 14 residues. CDR1 and CDR2 (germline): LGHDT, YNNKEL (reference sequence). Here the CDR3 DNA reads TGTGCCAGCAGCCGACTAGCGGGAGGGGAGACCCAGTACTTC. Translating gives CASSRLAGGETQYF.

The chain links TRBV28 to TRBJ2-2; a weak D match, TRBD2 (6 bases). Germline assignment: CDR1 MDHEN and CDR2 SYDVKM. The V gene lost 7 bases and the J gene lost 6 bases, with 12 bases spanning the gap. CDR3 length equals 13 residues. CDR3 loop: CASNPRRAGELFF. As DNA, the CDR3 is TGTGCCAGCAATCCACGGAGGGCCGGGGAGCTGTTTTTT.

The genes are TRBV19 and TRBJ1-1, with D unresolved. Germline lookup yields CDR1 LNHDA and CDR2 SQIVND (reference sequence). There are 18 residues in the CDR3. The V and J ends lost 6 bases and 1 base respectively, with 24 bases between them. CDR3 protein: CASRPDLGSQKSNTEAFF. The CDR3 DNA is TGTGCCAGTAGACCCGATTTAGGCTCACAGAAGTCGAACACTGAAGCTTTCTTT.

V is TRBV5-8 and J is TRBJ2-5; D ambiguous. The CDR3 runs to 15 residues. Germline CDR1 SGHTS, CDR2 YDEGEE. The germline V and J ends were trimmed by 0 bases and 2 bases, with 11 bases remaining between them. Written as DNA, the CDR3 is TGTGCCAGCAGCTTGGCCGTCGGTAATCAAGAGACCCAGTACTTC. The encoded protein is CASSLAVGNQETQYF.

This clone was detected a few times. This chain joins TRBV28 and TRBJ2-2; 9 nucleotides line up with TRBD1. The CDR3 contains 18 residues. J gave up 5 bases and V 3 bases, and 13 bases lay outside the gene matches. Germline CDR1 is MDHEN and CDR2 is SYDVKM. The CDR3 loop reads CASSLLSQGASKTGELFF. Here the CDR3 DNA reads TGTGCCAGCAGTTTGTTGTCACAGGGGGCGAGTAAAACCGGGGAGCTGTTTTTT.

This clone was picked up a small number of times. The chain combines TRBV11-3 with TRBJ2-6, with D perhaps matching TRBD1 (6 bases). The V and J ends lost 5 bases and 2 bases respectively, with 13 bases between them. Germline-derived CDR1 and CDR2 are SGHNT and YENEEA. The CDR3 totals 16 residues. The CDR3 spells CASSHGWGPGANVLTF. The CDR3, as DNA: TGTGCCAGCAGCCACGGGTGGGGGCCTGGGGCCAACGTCCTGACTTTC.

The chain carries TRBV6-5 and TRBJ1-6; 9 bases match TRBD1. The CDR3 covers 14 residues. In germline, CDR1 is MNHEY, CDR2 SVGAGI. Losses at the gene ends were 7 bases for V and 10 bases for J; bases not matched to a gene: 8. CDR3 in DNA: TGTGCCAGCACCCGGGACAGGGATCGATCACCCCTCCACTTT. It translates to CASTRDRDRSPLHF.

The chain is built from TRBV19 and TRBJ1-1; the D gene is possibly TRBD1 (5 bases). Germline lookup yields CDR1 LNHDA and CDR2 SQIVND (reference sequence). The CDR3 is 14 residues long. Trimming removed 7 bases from V and 5 bases from J, with 17 bases in between. CDR3 sequence: CASIAHNYRTEAFF. The CDR3 nucleotides read TGTGCCAGTATTGCCCACAATTACAGGACTGAAGCTTTCTTT.

The gene calls are TRBV4-3 and TRBJ2-7, with 7 positions matching TRBD1. Looked up from germline, CDR1 is LGHNA and CDR2 is YSLEER. This CDR3 spans 17 amino acids. Unmatched junction bases numbered 12, after V lost 0 bases and J lost 4 bases. CDR3 bases: TGCGCCAGCAGCCAAGATCTAAAGGCGGCAGGGGGATACGAGCAGTACTTC. It is translated as CASSQDLKAAGGYEQYF.

This clone was seen a handful of times. The genes are TRBV28 and TRBJ1-3; D gene uncertain. Germline V CDR1 and CDR2: MDHEN, SYDVKM. This CDR3 has 17 amino acids. Deletions cut 6 bases from V and 4 bases from J, with 22 bases between. CDR3: CASSQPASARSGNTIYF. In DNA form, the CDR3 reads TGTGCCAGCAGCCAACCTGCCTCTGCGCGGTCCGGAAACACCATATATTTT.

The table lists this clone with a count of one. V usage is TRBV7-8 and J usage is TRBJ2-3; tentative D call: TRBD2 (5 bases). The CDR3 extends over 12 amino acids. V lost 5 bases and J lost 6, with 9 bases in between. Germline V gene data show CDR1 as SGHVS and CDR2 as FQNEAQ. CDR3 amino acids: CASSPSIDTQYF. Here the CDR3 DNA reads TGTGCCAGCAGCCCTAGCATCGATACGCAGTATTTT.

A single count supports this clone. V usage is TRBV6-1 and J usage is TRBJ1-4; D call uncertain. V was clipped by 1 base and J by 1 base, with 7 bases between them. CDR1 and CDR2 from the germline V gene are MNHNS and SASEGT. The CDR3 length is 15 residues. The CDR3 reads CASSEVGLTNEKLFF. The CDR3 nucleotides read TGTGCCAGCAGTGAAGTGGGCTTAACTAATGAAAAACTGTTTTTT.

V and J are TRBV9 and TRBJ2-7, with TRBD1 identical over 10 bases. The ends lost 3 bases at V and 7 bases at J; junction bases unmatched: 4. Germline-derived CDR1 and CDR2 are SGDLS and YYNGEE. The CDR3 runs to 13 residues. The CDR3 is CASSGQGAQEQYF. CDR3 sequence (DNA): TGTGCCAGCAGCGGACAGGGGGCGCAAGAGCAGTACTTC.

This clone has just a few counts. The V call is TRBV5-5, the J call TRBJ1-4, with TRBD1 matching over 7 bases. V shed 0 bases and J 7 bases; nucleotides not matched to a gene: 6. The CDR3 length is 15 residues. Germline CDR1 reads SGHKS; CDR2 reads YYEKEE (reference sequence). The CDR3 DNA is TGTGCCAGCAGCTTGGAAGACAGGGCCGGTGAAAAACTGTTTTTT. This sequence encodes CASSLEDRAGEKLFF.

The chain couples TRBV7-2 to TRBJ2-1; 9 nucleotides line up with TRBD1. The CDR3 sequence is 15 residues long. After removal of 5 bases from V and 7 bases from J, the junction contained 9 bases not matched to a gene. Germline CDR1 and CDR2: SGHTA and FQGNSA. In DNA, the CDR3 is TGTGCCAGCAGCCCCGACAGGGGGGCAATTAATGAGCAGTTCTTC. Its protein product is CASSPDRGAINEQFF.

The V call is TRBV12-3 or TRBV12-4, the J call TRBJ2-7, with D possibly matching TRBD1 (6 bases). The CDR3 loop spans 13 amino acids. The V gene lost 7 bases and the J gene lost 6 bases, with 16 bases spanning the gap. As DNA, the CDR3 is TGTGCCAGCACGTCCAGGGGACGGGGCGAGCAGTACTTC. Protein sequence: CASTSRGRGEQYF.